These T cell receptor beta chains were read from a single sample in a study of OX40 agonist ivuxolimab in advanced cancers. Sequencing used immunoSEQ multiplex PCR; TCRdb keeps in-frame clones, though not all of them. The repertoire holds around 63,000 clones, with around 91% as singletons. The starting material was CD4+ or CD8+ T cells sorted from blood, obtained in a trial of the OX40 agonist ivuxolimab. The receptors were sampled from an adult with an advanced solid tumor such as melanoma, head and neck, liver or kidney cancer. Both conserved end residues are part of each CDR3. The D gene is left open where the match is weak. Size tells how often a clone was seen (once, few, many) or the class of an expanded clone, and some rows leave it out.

CDR3 DNA: TGTGCCAGCGGGTCTTCGGGAAACACCATATATTTT; CDR3 protein: CASGSSGNTIYF; D gene: NA; V gene: TRBV6-5; clone size: NA; J gene: TRBJ1-3
CDR3 DNA: TGTGCCAGCAGCCCTTTTAAAGTTGGGGACAGACGCGAAAAACTGTTTTTT; CDR3 protein: CASSPFKVGDRREKLFF; D gene: TRBD1; V gene: TRBV4-2; clone size: NA; J gene: TRBJ1-4
CDR3 DNA: TGTGCCAGCAGTTGGAGAGCGGGAGTTAGCACAGATACGCAGTATTTT; CDR3 protein: CASSWRAGVSTDTQYF; D gene: TRBD2; V gene: TRBV6-5; clone size: NA; J gene: TRBJ2-3
CDR3 DNA: TGTGCCAGCAGTGAGGACGGGAGGGCCAAGGTCGGTGAGCAGTTCTTC; CDR3 protein: CASSEDGRAKVGEQFF; D gene: TRBD2; V gene: TRBV2; clone size: NA; J gene: TRBJ2-1
CDR3 DNA: TGTGCCATCAGTGAGTCTCAGGTTAAGGAGCAGTTCTTC; CDR3 protein: CAISESQVKEQFF; D gene: NA; V gene: TRBV10-3; clone size: NA; J gene: TRBJ2-1
CDR3 DNA: TGTGCCAGTAGTGTGGACACTCCCGGGACTAGCGGGAGATCCCTTACCTACGAGCAGTACTTC; CDR3 protein: CASSVDTPGTSGRSLTYEQYF; D gene: TRBD2; V gene: TRBV19; clone size: NA; J gene: TRBJ2-7
CDR3 DNA: TGTGCCAGCAGCCCGAAACTCGGGTTGGGGGTGAGCTACGAGCAGTACTTC; CDR3 protein: CASSPKLGLGVSYEQYF; D gene: NA; V gene: TRBV4-2; clone size: NA; J gene: TRBJ2-7
CDR3 DNA: TGTGCTAGTGGTTCCACAGGAGTGAACGGGGAGCTGTTTTTT; CDR3 protein: CASGSTGVNGELFF; D gene: NA; V gene: TRBV12-5; clone size: NA; J gene: TRBJ2-2
CDR3 DNA: TGTGCCAGCAGTGAAGCGGTAGGCGGGCGTCCCTACGAGCAGTACTTC; CDR3 protein: CASSEAVGGRPYEQYF; D gene: NA; V gene: TRBV6-1; clone size: NA; J gene: TRBJ2-7
CDR3 DNA: TGTGCCAGCAGTTCGGGCGGGAGGGCCTACGAGCAGTACTTC; CDR3 protein: CASSSGGRAYEQYF; D gene: TRBD2; V gene: TRBV27; clone size: NA; J gene: TRBJ2-7
CDR3 DNA: TGTGCCAGCAGCTTAGCAGGTTTTAGAGAGACCCAGTACTTC; CDR3 protein: CASSLAGFRETQYF; D gene: NA; V gene: TRBV7-2; clone size: once; J gene: TRBJ2-5
CDR3 DNA: TGTGCCAGCAGATCACAGGGGTTCCCTGAAGCTTTCTTT; CDR3 protein: CASRSQGFPEAFF; D gene: TRBD1; V gene: TRBV6-6; clone size: NA; J gene: TRBJ1-1
CDR3 DNA: TGTGCCAGTAGTCCGGTTTACTCTGGAAACACCATATATTTT; CDR3 protein: CASSPVYSGNTIYF; D gene: NA; V gene: TRBV19; clone size: NA; J gene: TRBJ1-3
CDR3 DNA: TGCGCCAGCAGCCCCGGGGGAAATGAAAAACTGTTTTTT; CDR3 protein: CASSPGGNEKLFF; D gene: NA; V gene: TRBV5-1; clone size: NA; J gene: TRBJ1-4
CDR3 DNA: TGTGCCAGCAGCGCTACAGGGCGGGGGACTAACTATGGCTACACCTTC; CDR3 protein: CASSATGRGTNYGYTF; D gene: NA; V gene: TRBV9; clone size: NA; J gene: TRBJ1-2
CDR3 DNA: TGCGCCAGCGCCCATGGCGGGGGAAGTGAGCAGTTCTTC; CDR3 protein: CASAHGGGSEQFF; D gene: TRBD2; V gene: TRBV10-1; clone size: NA; J gene: TRBJ2-1
CDR3 DNA: TGTGCCAGCCGATCCGCCCTATCCACAGATACGCAGTATTTT; CDR3 protein: CASRSALSTDTQYF; D gene: NA; V gene: TRBV5-4; clone size: NA; J gene: TRBJ2-3
CDR3 DNA: TGTGCCAGCAGCTCCCGAGGGGGCGACTATGGCTACACCTTC; CDR3 protein: CASSSRGGDYGYTF; D gene: TRBD1; V gene: TRBV7-2; clone size: NA; J gene: TRBJ1-2
CDR3 DNA: TGTGCCAGCTCAGTCTCAGGGAGTAATGAGCAGTTCTTC; CDR3 protein: CASSVSGSNEQFF; D gene: NA; V gene: TRBV18; clone size: NA; J gene: TRBJ2-1
CDR3 DNA: TGTGCCAGCAGCTTAGCATGGGAGGGCCAAGAGACCCAGTACTTC; CDR3 protein: CASSLAWEGQETQYF; D gene: TRBD2; V gene: TRBV7-2; clone size: NA; J gene: TRBJ2-5
CDR3 DNA: TGTGCCAGCAGGCTAGGGGGCTCGAACACTGAAGCTTTCTTT; CDR3 protein: CASRLGGSNTEAFF; D gene: TRBD1; V gene: TRBV28; clone size: NA; J gene: TRBJ1-1
CDR3 DNA: TGTGCCAGCAGTTGGTTACCCGCCGGGTACAATGAGCAGTTCTTC; CDR3 protein: CASSWLPAGYNEQFF; D gene: NA; V gene: TRBV27; clone size: NA; J gene: TRBJ2-1
CDR3 DNA: TGTGCCAGCAGCTTTTTCGCGCGGGGAGAGACCCAGTACTTC; CDR3 protein: CASSFFARGETQYF; D gene: NA; V gene: TRBV5-4; clone size: once; J gene: TRBJ2-5
CDR3 DNA: TGTGCCAGCAGTTTAGGGGCAGGTGGGAACACCGGGGAGCTGTTTTTT; CDR3 protein: CASSLGAGGNTGELFF; D gene: NA; V gene: TRBV28; clone size: NA; J gene: TRBJ2-2
CDR3 DNA: TGTGCCAGCAGTTACTCGCGGGAGAGCACAGATACGCAGTATTTT; CDR3 protein: CASSYSRESTDTQYF; D gene: TRBD2; V gene: TRBV6-5; clone size: NA; J gene: TRBJ2-3
CDR3 DNA: TGTGCCAGCTCAATACAGGGTTTGCAAGATACGCAGTATTTT; CDR3 protein: CASSIQGLQDTQYF; D gene: NA; V gene: TRBV18; clone size: NA; J gene: TRBJ2-3